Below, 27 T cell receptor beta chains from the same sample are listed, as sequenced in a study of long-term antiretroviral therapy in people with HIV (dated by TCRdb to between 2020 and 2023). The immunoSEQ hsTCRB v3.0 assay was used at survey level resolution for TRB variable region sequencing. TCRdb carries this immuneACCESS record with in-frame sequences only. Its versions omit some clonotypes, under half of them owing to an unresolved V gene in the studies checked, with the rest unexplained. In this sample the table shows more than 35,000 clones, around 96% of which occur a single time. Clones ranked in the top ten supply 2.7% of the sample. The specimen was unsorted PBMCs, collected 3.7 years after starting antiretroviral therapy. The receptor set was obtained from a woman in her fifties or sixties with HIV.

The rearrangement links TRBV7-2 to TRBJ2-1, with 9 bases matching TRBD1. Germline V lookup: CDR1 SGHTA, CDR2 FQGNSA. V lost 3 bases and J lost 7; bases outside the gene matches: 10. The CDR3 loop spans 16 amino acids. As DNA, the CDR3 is TGTGCCAGCAGCTTGAACAGGGGGCGTCCTTATAATGAGCAGTTCTTC. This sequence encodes CASSLNRGRPYNEQFF.

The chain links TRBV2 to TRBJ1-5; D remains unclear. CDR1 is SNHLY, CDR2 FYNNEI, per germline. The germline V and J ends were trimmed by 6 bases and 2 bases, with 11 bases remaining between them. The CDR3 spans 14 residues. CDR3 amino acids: CASRGPSGNQPQHF. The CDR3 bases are TGTGCCAGCAGAGGGCCTAGTGGCAATCAGCCCCAGCATTTT.

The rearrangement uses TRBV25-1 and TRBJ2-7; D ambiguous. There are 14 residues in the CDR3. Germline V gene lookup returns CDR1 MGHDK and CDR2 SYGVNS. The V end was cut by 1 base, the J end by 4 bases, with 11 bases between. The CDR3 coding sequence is TGTGCCAGCAGTGAATCCTTGACCCAATACGAGCAGTACTTC. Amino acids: CASSESLTQYEQYF.

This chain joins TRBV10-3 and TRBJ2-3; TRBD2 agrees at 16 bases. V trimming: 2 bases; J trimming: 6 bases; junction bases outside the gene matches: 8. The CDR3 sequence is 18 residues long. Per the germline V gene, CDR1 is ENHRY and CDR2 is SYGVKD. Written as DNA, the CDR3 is TGTGCCATCAGTGAGCGGGGACTAGCGGGGGGGCCTTTGGATACGCAGTATTTT. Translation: CAISERGLAGGPLDTQYF.

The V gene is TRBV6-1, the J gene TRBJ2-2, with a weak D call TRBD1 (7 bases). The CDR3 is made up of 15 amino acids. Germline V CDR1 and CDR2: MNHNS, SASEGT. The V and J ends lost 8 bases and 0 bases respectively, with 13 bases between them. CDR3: CASLRGQSNTGELFF. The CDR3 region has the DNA TGTGCCAGCCTGCGGGGACAGTCGAACACCGGGGAGCTGTTTTTT.

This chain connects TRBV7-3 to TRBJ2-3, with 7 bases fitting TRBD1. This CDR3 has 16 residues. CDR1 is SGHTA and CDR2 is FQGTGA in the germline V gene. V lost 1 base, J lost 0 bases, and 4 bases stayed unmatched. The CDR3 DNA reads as TGTGCCAGCAGCTTAATAGGGGGCCGAAGCACAGATACGCAGTATTTT. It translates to CASSLIGGRSTDTQYF.

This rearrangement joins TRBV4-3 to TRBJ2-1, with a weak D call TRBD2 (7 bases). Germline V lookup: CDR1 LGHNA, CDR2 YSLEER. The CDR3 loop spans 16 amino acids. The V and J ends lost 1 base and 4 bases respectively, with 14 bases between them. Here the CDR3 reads CASSQVGGERYNEQFF. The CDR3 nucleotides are TGCGCCAGCAGCCAAGTAGGGGGGGAGAGGTACAATGAGCAGTTCTTC.

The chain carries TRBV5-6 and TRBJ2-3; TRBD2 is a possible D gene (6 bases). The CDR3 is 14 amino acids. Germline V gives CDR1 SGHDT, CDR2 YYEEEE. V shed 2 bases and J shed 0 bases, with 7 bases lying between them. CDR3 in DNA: TGTGCCAGCAGCTTTAGCGGTAGCACAGATACGCAGTATTTT. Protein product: CASSFSGSTDTQYF.

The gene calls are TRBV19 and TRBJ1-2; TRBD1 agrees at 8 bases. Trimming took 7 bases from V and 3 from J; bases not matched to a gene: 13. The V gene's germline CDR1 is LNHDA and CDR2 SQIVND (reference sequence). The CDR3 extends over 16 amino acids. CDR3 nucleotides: TGTGCCAGTAATCCTCAGCAGGGGGCTTTCTACTATGGCTACACCTTC. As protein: CASNPQQGAFYYGYTF.

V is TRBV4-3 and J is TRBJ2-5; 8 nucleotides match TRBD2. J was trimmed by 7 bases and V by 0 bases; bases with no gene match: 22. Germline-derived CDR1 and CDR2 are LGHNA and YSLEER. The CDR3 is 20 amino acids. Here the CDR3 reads CASSQDPVDGGASTLGTQYF. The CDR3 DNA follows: TGCGCCAGCAGCCAAGACCCGGTCGACGGGGGGGCTTCCACCTTGGGGACCCAGTACTTC.

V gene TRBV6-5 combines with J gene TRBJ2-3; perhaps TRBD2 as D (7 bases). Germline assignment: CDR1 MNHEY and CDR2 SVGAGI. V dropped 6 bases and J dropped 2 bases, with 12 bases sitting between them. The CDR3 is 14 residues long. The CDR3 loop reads CASSPRGPTDTQYF. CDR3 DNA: TGTGCCAGCAGCCCGCGGGGGCCCACAGATACGCAGTATTTT.

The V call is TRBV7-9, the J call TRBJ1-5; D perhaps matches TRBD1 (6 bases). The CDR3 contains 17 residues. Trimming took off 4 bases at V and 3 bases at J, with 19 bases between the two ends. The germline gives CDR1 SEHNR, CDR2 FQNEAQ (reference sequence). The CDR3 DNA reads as TGTGCCAGCAGCTGGGGGGGGGCCGGAAAACACAATCAGCCCCAGCATTTT. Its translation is CASSWGGAGKHNQPQHF.

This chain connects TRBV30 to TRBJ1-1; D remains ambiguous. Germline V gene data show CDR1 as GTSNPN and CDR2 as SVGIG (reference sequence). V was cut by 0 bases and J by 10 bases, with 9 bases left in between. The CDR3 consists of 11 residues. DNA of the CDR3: TGTGCCTGGAGTGTACTGGACCGAGCTTTCTTT. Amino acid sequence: CAWSVLDRAFF.

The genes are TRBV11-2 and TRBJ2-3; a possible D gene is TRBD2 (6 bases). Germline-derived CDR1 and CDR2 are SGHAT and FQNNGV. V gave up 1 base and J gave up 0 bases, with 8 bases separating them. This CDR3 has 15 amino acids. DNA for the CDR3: TGTGCCAGCAGCTTAGGCGGGACTAGCACAGATACGCAGTATTTT. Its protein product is CASSLGGTSTDTQYF. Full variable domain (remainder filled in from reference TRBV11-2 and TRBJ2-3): EAGVAQSPRYKIIEKRQSVAFWCNPISGHATLYWYQQILGQGPKLLIQFQNNGVVDDSQLPKDRFSAERLKGVDSTLKIQPAKLEDSAVYLCASSLGGTSTDTQYFGPGTRLTVL.

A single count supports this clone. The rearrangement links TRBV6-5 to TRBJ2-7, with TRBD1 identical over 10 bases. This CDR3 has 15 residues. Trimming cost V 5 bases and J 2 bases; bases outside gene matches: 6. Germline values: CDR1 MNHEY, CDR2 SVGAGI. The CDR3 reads CASSRGDRGAYEQYF. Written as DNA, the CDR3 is TGTGCCAGCAGTAGGGGGGACAGGGGAGCCTACGAGCAGTACTTC.

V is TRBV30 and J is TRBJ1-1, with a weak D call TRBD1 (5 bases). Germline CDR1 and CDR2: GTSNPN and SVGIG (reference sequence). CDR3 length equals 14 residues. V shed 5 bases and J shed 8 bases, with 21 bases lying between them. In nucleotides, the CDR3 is TGTGCCTGGGCCGCTTGGGGGGTCGGAATGGAAGCTTTCTTT. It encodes CAWAAWGVGMEAFF.

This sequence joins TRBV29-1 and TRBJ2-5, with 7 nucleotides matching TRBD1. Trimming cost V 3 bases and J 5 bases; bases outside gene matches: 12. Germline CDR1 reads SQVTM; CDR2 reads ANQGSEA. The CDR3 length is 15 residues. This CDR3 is CSVDPGQDEVETQYF. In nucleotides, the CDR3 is TGCAGCGTTGACCCCGGACAGGATGAGGTGGAGACCCAGTACTTC. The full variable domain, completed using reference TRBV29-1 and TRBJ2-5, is SAVISQKPSRDICQRGTSLTIQCQVDSQVTMMFWYRQQPGQSLTLIATANQGSEATYESGFVIDKFPISRPNLTFSTLTVSNMSPEDSSIYLCSVDPGQDEVETQYFGPGTRLLVL.

CDR3 nucleotides: TGTGCCAGCAGTCGGAGGGGGCAGGGCACAGATACGCAGTATTTT. This translates into CASSRRGQGTDTQYF. J is TRBJ2-3 and V is TRBV13; tentative D call: TRBD1 (7 bases). Germline CDR1 is PRHDT and CDR2 is FYEKMQ (reference sequence). CDR3 size: 15 residues. Trimming removed 6 bases from V and 1 base from J, with 14 bases in between.

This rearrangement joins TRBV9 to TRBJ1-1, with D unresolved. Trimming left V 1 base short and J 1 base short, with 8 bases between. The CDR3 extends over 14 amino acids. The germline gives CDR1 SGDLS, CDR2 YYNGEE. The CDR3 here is CASSVQPGNTEAFF. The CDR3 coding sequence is TGTGCCAGCAGCGTACAGCCCGGGAACACTGAAGCTTTCTTT.

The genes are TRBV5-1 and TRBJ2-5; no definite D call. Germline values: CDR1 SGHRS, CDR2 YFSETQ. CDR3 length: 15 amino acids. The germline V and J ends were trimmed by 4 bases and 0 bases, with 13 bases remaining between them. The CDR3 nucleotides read TGCGCCAGCAGCCTATCGACACCAAACCAAGAGACCCAGTACTTC. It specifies CASSLSTPNQETQYF.

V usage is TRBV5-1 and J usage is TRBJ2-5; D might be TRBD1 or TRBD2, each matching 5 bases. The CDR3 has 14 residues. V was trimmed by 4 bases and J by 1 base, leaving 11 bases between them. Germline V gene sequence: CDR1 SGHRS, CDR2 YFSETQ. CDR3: CASSPAGTQETQYF. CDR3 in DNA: TGCGCCAGCAGCCCGGCCGGGACCCAAGAGACCCAGTACTTC.

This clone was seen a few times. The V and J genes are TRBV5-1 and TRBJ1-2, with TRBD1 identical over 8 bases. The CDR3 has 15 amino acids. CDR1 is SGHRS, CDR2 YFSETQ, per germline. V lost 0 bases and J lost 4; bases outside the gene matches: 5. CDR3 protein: CASSLDGQGAYGYTF. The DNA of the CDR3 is TGCGCCAGCAGCTTGGACGGACAGGGAGCCTATGGCTACACCTTC.

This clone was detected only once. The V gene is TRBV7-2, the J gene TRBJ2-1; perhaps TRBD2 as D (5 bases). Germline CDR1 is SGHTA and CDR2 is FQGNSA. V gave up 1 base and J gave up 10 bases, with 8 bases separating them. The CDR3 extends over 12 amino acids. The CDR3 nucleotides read TGTGCCAGCAGCTTAGTGAGGGCGGAGCAGTTCTTC. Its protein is CASSLVRAEQFF.

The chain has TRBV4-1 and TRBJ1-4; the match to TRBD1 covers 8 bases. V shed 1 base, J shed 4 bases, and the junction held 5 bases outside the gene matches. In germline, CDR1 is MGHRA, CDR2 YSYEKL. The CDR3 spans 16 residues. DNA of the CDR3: TGCGCCAGCAGCCAAGGGCACGACAGGGGTAATGAAAAACTGTTTTTT. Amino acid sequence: CASSQGHDRGNEKLFF.

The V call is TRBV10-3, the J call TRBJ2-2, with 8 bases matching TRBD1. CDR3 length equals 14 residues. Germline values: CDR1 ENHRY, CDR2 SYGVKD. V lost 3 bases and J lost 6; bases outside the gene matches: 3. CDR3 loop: CAISDNRGAGELFF. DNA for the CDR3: TGTGCCATCAGTGATAACAGGGGGGCCGGGGAGCTGTTTTTT.

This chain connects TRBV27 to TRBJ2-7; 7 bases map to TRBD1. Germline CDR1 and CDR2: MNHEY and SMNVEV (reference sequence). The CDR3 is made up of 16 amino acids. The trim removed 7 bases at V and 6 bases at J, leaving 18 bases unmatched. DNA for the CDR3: TGTGCCAGCATTACTACGGCCGCGACAGGGCGCCCCGAGCAGTACTTC. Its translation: CASITTAATGRPEQYF.

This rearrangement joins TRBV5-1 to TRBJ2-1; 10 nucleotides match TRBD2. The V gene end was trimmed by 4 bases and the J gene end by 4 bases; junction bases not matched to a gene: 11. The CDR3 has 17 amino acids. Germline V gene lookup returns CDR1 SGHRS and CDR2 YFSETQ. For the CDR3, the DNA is TGCGCCAGCAGCACCCGCCAGCGGGGGGGGTTTTACAATGAGCAGTTCTTC. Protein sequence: CASSTRQRGGFYNEQFF. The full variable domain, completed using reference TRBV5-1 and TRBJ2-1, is KAGVTQTPRYLIKTRGQQVTLSCSPISGHRSVSWYQQTPGQGLQFLFEYFSETQRNKGNFPGRFSGRQFSNSRSEMNVSTLELGDSALYLCASSTRQRGGFYNEQFFGPGTRLTVL.